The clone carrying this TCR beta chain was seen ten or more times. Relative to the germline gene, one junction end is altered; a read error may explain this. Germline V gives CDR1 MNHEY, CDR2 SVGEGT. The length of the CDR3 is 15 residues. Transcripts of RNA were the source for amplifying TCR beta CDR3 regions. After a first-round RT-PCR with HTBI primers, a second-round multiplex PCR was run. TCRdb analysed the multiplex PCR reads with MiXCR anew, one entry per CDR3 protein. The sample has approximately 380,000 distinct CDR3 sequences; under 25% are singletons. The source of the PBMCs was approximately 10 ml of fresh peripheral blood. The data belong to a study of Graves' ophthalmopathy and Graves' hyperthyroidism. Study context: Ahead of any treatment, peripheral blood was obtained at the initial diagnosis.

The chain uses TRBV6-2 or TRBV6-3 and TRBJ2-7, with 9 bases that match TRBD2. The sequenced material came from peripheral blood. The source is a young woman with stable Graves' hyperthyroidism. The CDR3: CASFKSGRSSNEQYF. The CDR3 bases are TGTGCCAGCTTCAAAAGCGGGAGGTCCTCCAACGAGCAGTACTTC.